Listed below are T cell receptor beta chains from one sample, sequenced in a study of cytomegalovirus exposure and HLA in healthy donors. Sequencing used immunoSEQ multiplex PCR; TCRdb keeps in-frame clones, though not all of them. The table lists about 200,000 clones, 65% to 80% of them singletons. Sequencing was done on a sample of PBMCs. The receptor set was obtained from a man in his forties or fifties in good health and CMV-seronegative. Each CDR3 is given with its conserved first and last residue. The D gene is left open where the match is weak. Clone size, where shown, is once, few, many, or a class for clones that have expanded.

TRBD1,TRBV5-4,TRBJ2-3,.,CASSSGQHTDTQYF,TGTGCCAGCAGCTCGGGACAGCACACAGATACGCAGTATTTT
TRBD2,TRBV2,TRBJ2-5,few,CASSFGLAGAGETQYF,TGTGCCAGCAGTTTTGGACTAGCGGGAGCAGGAGAGACCCAGTACTTC
.,TRBV27,TRBJ1-2,.,CASSFRAGYGYTF,TGTGCCAGCAGTTTTAGGGCGGGTTATGGCTACACCTTC
.,TRBV19,TRBJ2-7,.,CASSYSETTSYEQYF,TGTGCCAGTAGCTATAGCGAAACGACTTCCTACGAGCAGTACTTC
TRBD1,TRBV5-6,TRBJ1-2,.,CASSPGTGVNYGYTF,TGTGCCAGCAGCCCCGGGACAGGGGTTAACTATGGCTACACCTTC
TRBD1,TRBV14,TRBJ2-2,few,CASSPTGTGELFF,TGTGCCAGCAGCCCGACAGGGACCGGGGAGCTGTTTTTT
.,TRBV7-3,TRBJ2-1,.,CASSPVDYNEQFF,TGTGCCAGCAGCCCCGTAGACTACAATGAGCAGTTCTTC
.,TRBV28,TRBJ2-7,few,CASRGESNRAPFSDYEQYF,TGTGCCAGCCGGGGCGAGTCCAACAGGGCTCCCTTCAGCGACTACGAGCAGTACTTC
.,TRBV28,TRBJ2-1,.,CASSFRQGWERERSSYNEQFF,TGTGCCAGCAGTTTCAGACAGGGTTGGGAGCGGGAGAGGAGCTCCTACAATGAGCAGTTCTTC
TRBD2,TRBV28,TRBJ2-7,.,CASSAPGASGSGEQYF,TGTGCCAGCAGTGCTCCAGGGGCTAGCGGGAGCGGGGAGCAGTACTTC